Sequencing of this TCR beta chain was carried out in a study of blood T cell repertoires in COVID-19. V lost 5 bases and J lost 5, with 13 bases in between. There are 13 residues in the CDR3. In germline, CDR1 is SEHNR, CDR2 FQNEAQ (reference sequence). Some clones are missing from TCRdb's copy, which holds only in-frame ones; the method was immunoSEQ multiplex PCR. The repertoire holds around 150,000 clones, with approximately 88% as singletons. Cohorts were determined from participant-reported clinical history. The origin of this receptor is a woman in her fifties or sixties who had recovered from COVID-19. This sequence joins TRBV7-9 and TRBJ2-7; D is perhaps TRBD1 (5 bases). The sample was PBMCs or T cells enriched from blood (not recorded which). In DNA form, the CDR3 reads TGTGCCAGCAGCCGTCAGGGCGTCCACGAGCAGTACTTC. Its translation: CASSRQGVHEQYF.